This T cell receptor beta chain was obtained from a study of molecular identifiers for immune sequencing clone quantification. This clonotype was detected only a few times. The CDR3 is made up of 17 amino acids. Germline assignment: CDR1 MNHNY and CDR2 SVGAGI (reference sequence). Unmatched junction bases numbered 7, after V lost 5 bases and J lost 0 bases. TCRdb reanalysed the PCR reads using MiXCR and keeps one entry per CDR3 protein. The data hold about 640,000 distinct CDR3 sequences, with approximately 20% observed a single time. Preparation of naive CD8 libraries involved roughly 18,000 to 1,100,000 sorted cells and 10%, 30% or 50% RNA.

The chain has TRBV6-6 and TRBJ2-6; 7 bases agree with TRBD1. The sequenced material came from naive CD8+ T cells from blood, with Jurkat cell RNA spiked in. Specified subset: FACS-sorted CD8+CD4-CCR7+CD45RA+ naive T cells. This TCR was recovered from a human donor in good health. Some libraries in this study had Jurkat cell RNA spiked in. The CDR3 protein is CASSLTGPRSGANVLTF. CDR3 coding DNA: TGTGCCAGCAGTCTGACAGGGCCACGCTCTGGGGCCAACGTCCTGACTTTC.